This note documents a single T cell receptor (beta chain) sequence. The target antigen is unknown. This specimen belongs to a study of T cells in Graves' hyperthyroidism and ophthalmopathy. An absence of ophthalmopathy progression within 18 months meant stable Graves' hyperthyroidism. Per the germline V gene, CDR1 is MDHEN and CDR2 is SYDVKM. The CDR3 is made up of 15 amino acids. Between the trimmed V and J ends, which lost 7 bases and 1 base, there was a span of 16 bases. TCR beta CDR3 regions were amplified from RNA transcripts. The TCR CDR3 first-round RT-PCR relied on the HTBI primer set. TCRdb processed the multiplex PCR reads anew with MiXCR; each CDR3 protein has one entry. The sample lists 350,000 to 450,000 distinct CDR3 sequences; about 15% were seen once. Findings and caveats of the study: In the blood, most expanded thyroid clonotypes above 0.001 appeared as well.

The receptor comes from a woman aged 55-75 years with Graves' hyperthyroidism. J is TRBJ1-1 and V is TRBV28; D remains unclear. The source material was blood. The CDR3 region has the DNA TGTGCCAGCACCTCCATCTGGGCACCGAACACTGAAGCTTTCTTT. Encoded protein: CASTSIWAPNTEAFF.